The 10 T cell receptor beta chains in this list originate from one sample, sequenced in a study of T-cell memory formation after mild COVID-19. TCRdb independently ran MiXCR on the 5' RACE reads; one entry per CDR3 protein. The sample shows approximately 290,000 distinct CDR3 sequences, approximately 16% of them seen only once. Input material: PBMCs or a T cell subset sorted from them (not recorded which). The receptor source for this set is a man between 18 and 29 years old who had mild COVID-19 (a few samples of this study predate the infection). Cell type and time point are not known.

The chain carries TRBV20-1 and TRBJ2-2, with 8 bases aligning to TRBD2. The CDR3 consists of 14 residues. Germline V gives CDR1 DFQATT, CDR2 SNEGSKA (reference sequence). V lost 0 bases and J lost 5; bases outside the gene matches: 2. The CDR3 coding sequence is TGCAGTGCTAGAGAACTAGCGGCGACCGGGGAGCTGTTTTTT. As protein: CSARELAATGELFF.

Concerning this clonotype itself: The junction departs from the called germline gene at one end, perhaps through a read error. The chain couples TRBV27 to TRBJ1-5; D tentatively fits TRBD1 or TRBD2 (6 bases each). The better agreement between TRBJ2-3 and the DNA end casts doubt on the J call. This CDR3 spans 16 amino acids. Germline V CDR1 and CDR2: MNHEY, SMNVEV (reference sequence). Written as DNA, the CDR3 is TGTGCCAGCGGTTTAAGGTCGGGGGCGAATAATCAGCCCCAGTATTTT. The encoded protein is CASGLRSGANNQPQYF.

This clonotype was counted a few times. The J gene is TRBJ2-6, the V gene TRBV5-4; no clear D gene. The CDR3 covers 18 residues. Trimming pared 0 bases from V and 0 bases from J, leaving 13 bases between. The V gene's germline CDR1 is SGHNT and CDR2 YYREEE (reference sequence). CDR3 loop: CASSLDVAFPSGANVLTF. The CDR3 DNA follows: TGTGCCAGCAGCTTGGATGTAGCCTTTCCCTCTGGGGCCAACGTCCTGACTTTC. Based on the CDR3 plus reference TRBV5-4 and TRBJ2-6, the full variable domain is ETGVTQSPTHLIKTRGQQVTLRCSSQSGHNTVSWYQQALGQGPQFIFQYYREEENGRGNFPPRFSGLQFPNYSSELNVNALELDDSALYLCASSLDVAFPSGANVLTFGAGSRLTVL.

This clonotype was found a few times. The chain joins TRBV4-3 to TRBJ2-7; D is possibly TRBD1 (7 bases). This CDR3 comprises 15 residues. Trimming stripped 0 bases from V and 4 bases from J, with 13 bases between. Per germline, CDR1 LGHNA and CDR2 YSLEER. This CDR3 is CASSQDGSGGYEQYF. The CDR3, as DNA: TGCGCCAGCAGCCAAGACGGGTCAGGGGGGTACGAGCAGTACTTC.

In this sample, this clonotype turned up a few times. The genes are TRBV7-9 and TRBJ2-5, with D possibly matching TRBD1 (5 bases). The CDR3 covers 14 residues. Trimming took 4 bases from V and 4 from J, leaving 13 bases between them. The germline gives CDR1 SEHNR, CDR2 FQNEAQ (reference sequence). The CDR3 protein is CASSSKQVRETQYF. CDR3 in DNA: TGTGCCAGCAGCTCTAAACAGGTCAGAGAGACCCAGTACTTC.

This chain uses TRBV4-1 with TRBJ1-3, with D hard to call. The CDR3 runs to 12 residues. V was trimmed by 3 bases and J by 8 bases, leaving 8 bases between them. In germline, CDR1 is MGHRA, CDR2 YSYEKL. The CDR3 reads CASSHAIDTIYF. As DNA, the CDR3 is TGCGCCAGCAGCCATGCCATAGACACCATATATTTT.

This CDR3 is CASSEAFTVWRNTEAFF. CDR3 in DNA: TGTGCCAGCAGTGAAGCCTTTACAGTGTGGAGGAACACTGAAGCTTTCTTT. This sequence joins TRBV2 and TRBJ1-1; no reliable D call. Per the germline V gene, CDR1 is SNHLY and CDR2 is FYNNEI. This CDR3 comprises 17 residues. Trimming stripped 0 bases from V and 1 base from J, with 15 bases between.

The chain carries TRBV10-3 and TRBJ2-5; D is undetermined. This CDR3 spans 14 amino acids. Trimming stripped 2 bases from V and 1 base from J, with 8 bases between. CDR1 and CDR2 (germline): ENHRY, SYGVKD. CDR3 in DNA: TGTGCCATCAGTGAGCAAGGGTCCCAAGAGACCCAGTACTTC. Translated: CAISEQGSQETQYF.

This clonotype was recorded a few times. The CDR3 protein is CASRQQGPEQFF. In DNA form, the CDR3 reads TGTGCCAGCAGACAACAGGGGCCTGAGCAGTTCTTC. V gene TRBV12-3 or TRBV12-4 combines with J gene TRBJ2-1; TRBD1 matches 7 bases. This CDR3 has 12 amino acids. J lost 9 bases, V lost 6 bases, and 5 bases had no gene match.

This clonotype showed up just a few times. The V and J genes are TRBV7-2 and TRBJ1-2; 9 bases map to TRBD1. The CDR3 is 14 amino acids. From germline, CDR1 is SGHTA and CDR2 FQGNSA. Trimming at V came to 4 bases and at J to 8 bases, leaving 8 bases not matched to a gene. The DNA of the CDR3 is TGTGCCAGCAGCTATATGGGACAGGGTTTCGGCTACACCTTC. Amino acids: CASSYMGQGFGYTF.